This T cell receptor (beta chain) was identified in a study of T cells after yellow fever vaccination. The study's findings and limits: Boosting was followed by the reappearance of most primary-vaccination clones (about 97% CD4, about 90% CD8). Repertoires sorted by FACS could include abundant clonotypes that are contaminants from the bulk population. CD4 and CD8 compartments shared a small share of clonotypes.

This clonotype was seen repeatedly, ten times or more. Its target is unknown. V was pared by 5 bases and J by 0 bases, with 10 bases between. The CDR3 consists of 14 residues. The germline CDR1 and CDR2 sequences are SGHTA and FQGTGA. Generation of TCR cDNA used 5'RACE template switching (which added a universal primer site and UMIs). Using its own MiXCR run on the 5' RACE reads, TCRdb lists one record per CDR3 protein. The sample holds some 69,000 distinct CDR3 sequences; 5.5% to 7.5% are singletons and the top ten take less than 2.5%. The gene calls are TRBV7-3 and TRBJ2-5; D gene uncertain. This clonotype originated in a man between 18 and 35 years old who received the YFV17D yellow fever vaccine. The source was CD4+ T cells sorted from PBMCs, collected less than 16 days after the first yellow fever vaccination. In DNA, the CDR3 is TGTGCCAGCAGCCTTCGACCCGACCAAGAGACCCAGTACTTC. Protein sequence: CASSLRPDQETQYF.